This T cell receptor (beta chain) appears in the sequencing data of a study of T cell responses to AZD1222 COVID-19 vaccine. General study findings and limits: Sampling that yielded the repertoires occurred only after the peak T cell response. Nearly half of spike-specific TCRs reportedly go after variant regions that carry no mutations.

CDR1 and CDR2 (germline): SGHRS, YFSETQ. The CDR3 spans 15 residues. The J segment lost 1 base and the V segment lost 0 bases, leaving 1 base of the junction unmatched. Comment on this clone: Its antigen is not known.

Here immunoSEQ multiplex PCR was the method, and the copy in TCRdb shows in-frame clones only, minus some. The table lists about 140,000 clones, roughly 92% of them singletons. This TCR derives from an adult in good health. The chain combines TRBV5-1 with TRBJ1-5; 7 bases align to TRBD1. Here the sequenced sample was peripheral blood, taken on day 0 of AZD1222 vaccination. The DNA for the CDR3 is TGCGCCAGCAGCTTGGGGGACAGCAGCAATCAGCCCCAGCATTTT. The encoded protein is CASSLGDSSNQPQHF.